The present T cell receptor beta chain was sequenced within a study of siplizumab effects on memory and regulatory T cells. Whole-study results and caveats: With siplizumab, mappable alloreactive CD4+ clones averaged roughly 64% Treg-derived, versus 25% to 30% in controls. Most alloreactive clones went unmapped to unstimulated subsets; only a minor fraction mapped.

Sequencing used immunoSEQ multiplex PCR; TCRdb keeps in-frame clones, though not all of them. The table records 110,000 or so clones, roughly 91% of them present only once. On this clone itself: No antigen is known for it.

The V gene's germline CDR1 is MNHEY and CDR2 SVGAGI. The CDR3 totals 15 residues. V was clipped by 0 bases and J by 2 bases, with 10 bases between them. Material for sequencing was CD4+ T cells sorted from blood. The source of this sequence is a human donor in good health. V is TRBV6-5 and J is TRBJ1-2, with D tentatively TRBD1 (6 bases). The CDR3 region has the DNA TGTGCCAGCAGTTACTCGGCGGGGGCCAACTATGGCTACACCTTC. This codes for CASSYSAGANYGYTF.